One TCR beta chain is described in this entry. Its antigen remains undetermined. No per-base quality is available; no much larger clone lies one base away. V loses 5 bases, J loses 7 bases, and the germline ends lie 9 bases apart. As encoded in the germline V gene, CDR1 is SGDLS while CDR2 is YYNGEE. From the cysteine up to the phenylalanine, the CDR3 has a length of 12 residues. The read is trimmed to its CDR3 DNA, 36 bases read in frame from base 1. These data come from a study of beta chain features in type 1 diabetes (dated by TCRdb to 2017 to 2018). Concerning the study at large: Mean age, gender distribution, total cell number and subset yield were not different between patients and healthy donors. The study compared TCRB repertoires of sorted circulating CD4+ T cell subsets between recently diagnosed type 1 diabetes patients and matched healthy donors. A total of over 95,000,000 sorted cells were examined across all samples, and RNA yield correlated strongly with the number of cells per subset. Whereas all 28 donors provided naive and central memory subsets, regulatory and stem cell-like memory subsets were isolated from just 8 patients and roughly eight healthy donors.

Each donor gave one peripheral blood draw, averaging roughly 120 mL, which was collected into heparinised tubes. Using a panel that included CD45RO, CCR7, CD25, CD127, CD95 and CD27, naive, central memory, regulatory and stem cell-like memory CD4+ T cells were sorted on a BD FACSAria II. Every sorted population had a purity above 95%. PBMCs were separated immediately by Lymphoprep density gradient centrifugation and were stained directly, without being cultured. So that batch effects would be minimized, each experiment stained and sorted samples in pairs, pairing one healthy donor with one patient. The entire isolated RNA was reverse transcribed using the High Capacity cDNA Reverse Transcription Kit, and thus expressed TCRB transcripts were sequenced. Deep immunoSEQ sequencing was applied to naive, central memory and regulatory T cell samples, giving an average of approximately 3.8 million total reads per sample. Sorted cells were lysed in RLT buffer and RNA was extracted with DNase-treated RNeasy Micro or Mini kits, depending on cell number. Each cell subset was processed separately to prevent cross-contamination, with patient and healthy donor samples processed together. Using the immunoSEQ multiplex PCR, TCRB sequences were amplified from cDNA into 87-bp fragments spanning the CDR3 region. Amplicons were sequenced on the Illumina HiSeq platform. The original pipeline was this. Synthetic template baselines were used to correct PCR bias computationally, reads within Hamming distance 2 were collapsed, and singletons that could not be merged were discarded. Reads were aligned against IMGT to assign V, D and J genes, CDR3 length and insertions or deletions at six rearrangement sites. Within each subset, clonotype counts were normalized to sorted cell number, after which true diversity and Gini coefficients were computed with the tcR R package. Repertoire sharing was quantified using the overlap coefficient calculated on TCRB nucleotide sequences. Out-of-frame TCRB sequences from naive cells were analyzed as a proxy for the pre-selection repertoire. Imported from immuneACCESS, the table was reduced by TCRdb to in-frame sequences with V and J called. These copies leave out some clones; in studies compared against another copy, an unresolved V gene accounts for under half, and the cause of the remainder is not known. V and J calls and clone size come straight from that table; D and trimming were deduced from the DNA. This sample is represented by 630,000 or so clones; about an eighth of them were singletons. The top ten clones comprise 0.03% to 0.04% of the sample.

Overall results and qualifications from the work: PCR might favor shorter templates, but patient and control samples were amplified and corrected together, so any skew would affect both groups equally. Fewer insertions and more nucleotide deletions at VDJ recombination sites were observed in patients with type 1 diabetes, implying thymic rearrangement abnormalities. The naive, central memory and regulatory TCRB repertoires appeared to resemble one another more closely among patients than among healthy donors. Type 1 diabetes patients showed a moderate but significant shortening of TCRB CDR3 length in all four CD4+ subsets. Only small numbers of individuals were included in the HLA sub-analyses, which left unresolved whether HLA type had any influence on TCRB rearrangement. Because cDNA rather than genomic DNA was sequenced, highly expressing activated cells could have been over-represented, although no difference in activation and CD3 levels was found between groups.

The chain employs TRBV9 and TRBJ2-2; the D gene remains uncertain. The sample comprised naive CD4+ T cells from blood. The cell subset or site label of this sample denotes: true naive CD4+ T cells. This TCR was recovered from a man in his late teens or twenties with type 1 diabetes. The CDR3 loop reads CASSTFGGELFF. The DNA reads TGTGCCAGCAGTACCTTCGGCGGGGAGCTGTTTTTT.